This TCR beta chain was captured by sequencing in a study of control samples from healthy donors and cancer patients. The CDR3 totals 17 residues. Trimming stripped 1 base from V and 5 bases from J, with 15 bases between. CDR1 is MGHDK, CDR2 SYGVNS, per germline. The repertoire was sequenced with immunoSEQ multiplex PCR; TCRdb's copy has only in-frame clones and lacks some. Counted here are about 150,000 clones, 91% occurring once; the ten biggest clones make up approximately 3%. The material sequenced was blood. The rearrangement uses TRBV25-1 and TRBJ1-6; possible D gene TRBD1, 6 bases. This TCR came from a man aged 25 to 40 in good health. In DNA form, the CDR3 reads TGTGCCAGCAGTGAATCTCGCGGGGGCCTTGATAATTCACCCCTCCACTTT. Translation: CASSESRGGLDNSPLHF.